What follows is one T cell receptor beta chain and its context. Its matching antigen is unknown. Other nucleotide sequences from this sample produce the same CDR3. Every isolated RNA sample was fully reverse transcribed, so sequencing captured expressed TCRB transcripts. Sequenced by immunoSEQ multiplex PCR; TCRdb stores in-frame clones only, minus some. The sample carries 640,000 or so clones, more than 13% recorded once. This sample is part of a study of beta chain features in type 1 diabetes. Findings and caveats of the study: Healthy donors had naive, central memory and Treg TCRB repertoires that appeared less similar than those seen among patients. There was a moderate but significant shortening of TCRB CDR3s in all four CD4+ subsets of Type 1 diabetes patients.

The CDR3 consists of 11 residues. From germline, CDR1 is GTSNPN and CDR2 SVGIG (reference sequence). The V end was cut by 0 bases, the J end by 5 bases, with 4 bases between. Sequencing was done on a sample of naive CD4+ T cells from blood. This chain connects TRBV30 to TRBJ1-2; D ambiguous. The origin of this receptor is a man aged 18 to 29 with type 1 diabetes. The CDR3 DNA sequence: TGTGCCTGGAGTGTACAATATGGCTACACCTTC. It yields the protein CAWSVQYGYTF.